This entry lists 17 T cell receptor beta chains sequenced from one sample in a study of T cells after yellow fever vaccination. MiXCR was run by TCRdb on the 5' RACE reads, yielding one entry per CDR3 protein. Of 500,000 to 650,000 distinct CDR3 sequences listed, roughly an eighth are singletons. Sequenced material: PBMCs, taken on the day of the yellow fever booster vaccination. These receptor sequences come from a man aged 30 to 45 who received the YFV17D yellow fever vaccine.

This chain uses TRBV9 with TRBJ2-7, with 10 bases lining up with TRBD2. CDR3 length: 17 residues. The germline V gene has CDR1 SGDLS and CDR2 YYNGEE. Trimming cost V 4 bases and J 3 bases; bases outside gene matches: 13. This CDR3 reads CASSRSPKAGGLYEQYF. For the CDR3, the DNA is TGTGCCAGCAGCAGATCCCCAAAAGCGGGAGGGCTCTACGAGCAGTACTTC.

The chain carries TRBV19 and TRBJ2-4, with a weak D call TRBD1 (6 bases). Germline loops: CDR1 LNHDA, CDR2 SQIVND (reference sequence). The CDR3 has 16 amino acids. The V gene lost 6 bases and the J gene lost 1 base, with 16 bases spanning the gap. CDR3 amino acids: CASSAAVTGAKNIQYF. CDR3 coding DNA: TGTGCCAGTAGCGCCGCCGTCACAGGGGCCAAAAACATTCAGTACTTC.

This clonotype showed up many times. The rearrangement uses TRBV5-1 and TRBJ2-1; D possibly matches TRBD1 or TRBD2 (5 bases each). Germline CDR1 reads SGHRS; CDR2 reads YFSETQ. This CDR3 has 15 residues. V lost 4 bases, J lost 6 bases, and 17 bases lay in between. DNA of the CDR3: TGCGCCAGCAGCATTAACCGGGACGCGGGCAATGAGCAGTTCTTC. Encoded protein: CASSINRDAGNEQFF.

The chain links TRBV20-1 to TRBJ2-3, with D tentatively TRBD2 (5 bases). Trimming took 4 bases from V and 4 from J, leaving 12 bases between them. CDR3 length equals 13 residues. Germline assignment: CDR1 DFQATT and CDR2 SNEGSKA (reference sequence). The CDR3 bases are TGCAGTGCTATCAATAACGGGGCAGATACGCAGTATTTT. Protein sequence: CSAINNGADTQYF.

This clonotype has a single count. The chain has TRBV19 and TRBJ2-7; the match to TRBD1 covers 10 bases. J gave up 1 base and V 6 bases, and 6 bases lay outside the gene matches. The CDR3 contains 15 residues. The germline CDR1 and CDR2 sequences are LNHDA and SQIVND (reference sequence). The CDR3 coding sequence is TGTGCCAGTAGACGGGACAGGGGACCTTCCTACGAGCAGTACTTC. This sequence encodes CASRRDRGPSYEQYF. The full variable domain, rest sourced from reference TRBV19 and TRBJ2-7, is DGGITQSPKYLFRKEGQNVTLSCEQNLNHDAMYWYRQDPGQGLRLIYYSQIVNDFQKGDIAEGYSVSREKKESFPLTVTSAQKNPTAFYLCASRRDRGPSYEQYFGPGTRLTVT.

This chain joins TRBV6-5 and TRBJ1-2; 9 bases fit TRBD1. From germline, CDR1 is MNHEY and CDR2 SVGAGI. The CDR3 totals 14 residues. After removal of 2 bases from V and 7 bases from J, the junction contained 5 bases not matched to a gene. CDR3 loop: CASSYTGGEAGYTF. CDR3 nucleotides: TGTGCCAGCAGTTACACAGGGGGCGAGGCTGGCTACACCTTC.

The V and J genes are TRBV10-3 and TRBJ2-1; D uncertain. The CDR3 consists of 11 residues. V shed 8 bases and J shed 8 bases, with 10 bases lying between them. CDR1 and CDR2 (germline): ENHRY, SYGVKD. The CDR3, as DNA: TGTGCCATCTCCCCCCAGGATGAGCAGTTCTTC. Translated: CAISPQDEQFF.

J is TRBJ2-4 and V is TRBV29-1; 7 bases align to TRBD2. CDR3 size: 15 residues. The germline CDR1 and CDR2 sequences are SQVTM and ANQGSEA. V gave up 6 bases and J gave up 3 bases; unmatched junction bases: 11. CDR3: CSVRGGAWGKNIQYF. The CDR3 DNA reads as TGCAGCGTCCGGGGAGGGGCTTGGGGCAAAAACATTCAGTACTTC.

The chain couples TRBV7-2 to TRBJ1-1, with D perhaps TRBD1 (6 bases). Trimming shortened V by 1 base and J by 5 bases, and 17 bases separated the two germline ends. The CDR3 totals 16 residues. In germline, CDR1 is SGHTA, CDR2 FQGNSA. The CDR3 region is CASSLDGQISGTEAFF. Written as DNA, the CDR3 is TGTGCCAGCAGCTTAGATGGACAGATCAGTGGTACTGAAGCTTTCTTT.

The chain couples TRBV3-1 to TRBJ1-1; D might be TRBD1 (5 bases). CDR1 is LGHDT and CDR2 is YNNKEL in the germline V gene (reference sequence). V shed 8 bases and J shed 3 bases, with 10 bases lying between them. This CDR3 comprises 12 residues. CDR3 DNA: TGTGCCAGCGGCCGGGGGGACACTGAAGCTTTCTTT. Translating it yields CASGRGDTEAFF.

This clonotype has a handful of counts. The genes are TRBV20-1 and TRBJ1-4; 7 positions match TRBD1. The CDR3 loop spans 15 amino acids. V gave up 0 bases and J gave up 7 bases; unmatched junction bases: 8. Germline V gene sequence: CDR1 DFQATT, CDR2 SNEGSKA (reference sequence). The CDR3, as DNA: TGCAGTGCTAGAGAGGGGGGCAGGGGGGTTGAAAAACTGTTTTTT. Its translation is CSAREGGRGVEKLFF.

The chain uses TRBV20-1 and TRBJ2-3, with 7 bases fitting TRBD2. The CDR3 sequence is 12 residues long. The germline gives CDR1 DFQATT, CDR2 SNEGSKA (reference sequence). The trim removed 6 bases at V and 5 bases at J, leaving 5 bases unmatched. As DNA, the CDR3 is TGCAGTGCGGAGCGGGGAGAAGATACGCAGTATTTT. This codes for CSAERGEDTQYF.

The sample holds many counts of this clonotype. The chain carries TRBV5-5 and TRBJ2-1; D not certain. This CDR3 has 11 residues. Germline V gene sequence: CDR1 SGHKS, CDR2 YYEKEE (reference sequence). V was clipped by 7 bases and J by 4 bases, with 6 bases between them. CDR3 in amino acids: CASFRYNEQFF. CDR3 bases: TGTGCCAGCTTTAGGTACAATGAGCAGTTCTTC.

The V call is TRBV29-1, the J call TRBJ2-2; 7 bases are shared with TRBD2. This CDR3 has 17 residues. With V trimmed by 1 base and J by 2 bases, 10 bases remained unmatched. CDR1 is SQVTM and CDR2 is ANQGSEA in the germline V gene. The CDR3 spells CSVEGVSGEVNTGELFF. The CDR3 coding sequence is TGCAGCGTTGAAGGAGTCAGCGGGGAAGTAAACACCGGGGAGCTGTTTTTT.

J is TRBJ2-3 and V is TRBV25-1; D possibly corresponds to TRBD1 (6 bases). From germline, CDR1 is MGHDK and CDR2 SYGVNS. Trimming pared 7 bases from V and 0 bases from J, leaving 17 bases between. There are 16 residues in the CDR3. CDR3 nucleotides: TGTGCCAGCAAAAGGGGGTCGGGATCGAGCACAGATACGCAGTATTTT. It codes for CASKRGSGSSTDTQYF. The variable domain in full, completed from reference TRBV25-1 and TRBJ2-3, reads EADIYQTPRYLVIGTGKKITLECSQTMGHDKMYWYQQDPGMELHLIHYSYGVNSTEKGDLSSESTVSRIRTEHFPLTLESARPSHTSQYLCASKRGSGSSTDTQYFGPGTRLTVL.

The V call is TRBV29-1, the J call TRBJ2-7; 10 nucleotides agree with TRBD1. This CDR3 has 14 residues. CDR1 is SQVTM, CDR2 ANQGSEA, per germline. V lost 7 bases, J lost 1 base, and 7 bases stayed unmatched. CDR3 bases: TGCAGCGCCGGGGACAGGGGCGGTTCCTACGAGCAGTACTTC. This translates into CSAGDRGGSYEQYF.

The chain couples TRBV18 to TRBJ2-3, with D maybe TRBD2 (5 bases). Per the germline V gene, CDR1 is KGHSH and CDR2 is LQKENI. The CDR3 is 16 amino acids. V lost 5 bases, J lost 1 base, and 16 bases lay in between. CDR3 DNA: TGTGCCAGCTCATCATCCCCGGGGAGCGGCACAGATACGCAGTATTTT. Protein sequence: CASSSSPGSGTDTQYF.